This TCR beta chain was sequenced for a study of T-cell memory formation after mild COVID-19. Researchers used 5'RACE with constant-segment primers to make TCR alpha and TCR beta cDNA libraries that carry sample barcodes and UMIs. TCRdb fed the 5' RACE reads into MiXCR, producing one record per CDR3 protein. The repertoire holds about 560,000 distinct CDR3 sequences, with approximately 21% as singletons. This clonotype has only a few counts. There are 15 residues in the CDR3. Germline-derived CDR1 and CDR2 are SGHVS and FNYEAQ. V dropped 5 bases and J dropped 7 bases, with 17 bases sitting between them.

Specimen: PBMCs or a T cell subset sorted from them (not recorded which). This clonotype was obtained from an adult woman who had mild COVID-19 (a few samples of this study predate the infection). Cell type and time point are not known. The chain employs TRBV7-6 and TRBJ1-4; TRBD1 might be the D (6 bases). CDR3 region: CASSQRGGLGEKLFF. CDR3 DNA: TGTGCCAGCAGCCAACGCGGGGGGCTCGGTGAAAAACTGTTTTTT.